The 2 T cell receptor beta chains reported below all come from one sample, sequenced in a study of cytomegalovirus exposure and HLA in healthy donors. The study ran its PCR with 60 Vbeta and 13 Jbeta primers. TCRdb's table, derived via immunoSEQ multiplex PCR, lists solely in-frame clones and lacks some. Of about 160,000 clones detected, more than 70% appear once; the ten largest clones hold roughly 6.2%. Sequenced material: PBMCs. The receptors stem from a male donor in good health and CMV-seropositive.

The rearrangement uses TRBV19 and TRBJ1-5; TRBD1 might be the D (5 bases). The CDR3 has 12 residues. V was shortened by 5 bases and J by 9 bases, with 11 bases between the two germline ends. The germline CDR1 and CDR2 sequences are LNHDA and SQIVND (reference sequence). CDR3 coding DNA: TGTGCCAGTAGTTCAGCGGGGGGGCCCCAGCATTTT. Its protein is CASSSAGGPQHF.

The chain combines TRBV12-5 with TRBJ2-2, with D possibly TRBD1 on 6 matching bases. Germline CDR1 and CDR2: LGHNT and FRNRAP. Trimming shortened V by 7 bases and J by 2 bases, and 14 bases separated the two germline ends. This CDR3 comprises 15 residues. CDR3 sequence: CASAPGHENTGELFF. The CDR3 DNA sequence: TGTGCTAGTGCCCCGGGACACGAAAACACCGGGGAGCTGTTTTTT.